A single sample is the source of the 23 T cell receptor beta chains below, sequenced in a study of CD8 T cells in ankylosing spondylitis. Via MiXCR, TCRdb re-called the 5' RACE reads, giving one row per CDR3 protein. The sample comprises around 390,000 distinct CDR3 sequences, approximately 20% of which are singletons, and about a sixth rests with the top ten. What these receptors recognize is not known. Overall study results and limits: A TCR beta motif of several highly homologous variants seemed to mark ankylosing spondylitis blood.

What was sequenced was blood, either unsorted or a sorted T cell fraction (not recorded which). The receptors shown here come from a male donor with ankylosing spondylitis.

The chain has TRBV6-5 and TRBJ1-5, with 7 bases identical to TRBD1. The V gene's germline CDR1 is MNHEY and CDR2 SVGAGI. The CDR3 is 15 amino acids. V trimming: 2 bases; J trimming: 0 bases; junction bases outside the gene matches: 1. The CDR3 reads CASSYDRDSNQPQHF. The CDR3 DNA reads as TGTGCCAGCAGTTACGACAGGGATAGCAATCAGCCCCAGCATTTT.

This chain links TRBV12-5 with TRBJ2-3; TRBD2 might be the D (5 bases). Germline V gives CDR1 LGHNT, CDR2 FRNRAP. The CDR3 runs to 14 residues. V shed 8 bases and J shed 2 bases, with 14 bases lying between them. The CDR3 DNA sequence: TGTGCTAGTAACGACGGAGGACCCACAGATACGCAGTATTTT. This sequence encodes CASNDGGPTDTQYF.

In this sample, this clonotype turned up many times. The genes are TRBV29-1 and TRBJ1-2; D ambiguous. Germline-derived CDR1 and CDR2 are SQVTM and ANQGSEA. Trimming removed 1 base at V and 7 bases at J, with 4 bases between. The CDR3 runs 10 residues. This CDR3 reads CSVEGGGYTF. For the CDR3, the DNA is TGCAGCGTTGAAGGGGGTGGCTACACCTTC.

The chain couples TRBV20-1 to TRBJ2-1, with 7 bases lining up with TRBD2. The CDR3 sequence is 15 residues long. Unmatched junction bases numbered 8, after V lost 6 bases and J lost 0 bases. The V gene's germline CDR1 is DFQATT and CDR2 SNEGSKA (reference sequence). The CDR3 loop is CSAFAAGSSYNEQFF. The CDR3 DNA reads TGCAGTGCCTTCGCAGCGGGAAGCTCCTACAATGAGCAGTTCTTC.

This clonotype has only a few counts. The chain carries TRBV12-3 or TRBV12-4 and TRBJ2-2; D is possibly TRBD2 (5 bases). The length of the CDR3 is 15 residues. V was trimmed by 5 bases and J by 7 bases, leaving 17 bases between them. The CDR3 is CASSPTADFNGELFF. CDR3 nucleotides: TGTGCCAGCAGTCCCACAGCGGACTTCAACGGGGAGCTGTTTTTT.

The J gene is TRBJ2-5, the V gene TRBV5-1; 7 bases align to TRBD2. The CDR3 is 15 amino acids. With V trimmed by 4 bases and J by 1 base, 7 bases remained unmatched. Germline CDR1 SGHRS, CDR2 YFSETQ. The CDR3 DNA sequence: TGCGCCAGCAGCCCTGCCGGGACTACCCAAGAGACCCAGTACTTC. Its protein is CASSPAGTTQETQYF.

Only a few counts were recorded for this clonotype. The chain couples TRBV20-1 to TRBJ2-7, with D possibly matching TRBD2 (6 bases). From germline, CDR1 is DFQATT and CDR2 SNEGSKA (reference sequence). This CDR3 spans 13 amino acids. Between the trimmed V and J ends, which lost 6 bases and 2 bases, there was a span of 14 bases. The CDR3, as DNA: TGCAGTGCGGAATACGGGGGTACCTACGAGCAGTACTTC. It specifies CSAEYGGTYEQYF.

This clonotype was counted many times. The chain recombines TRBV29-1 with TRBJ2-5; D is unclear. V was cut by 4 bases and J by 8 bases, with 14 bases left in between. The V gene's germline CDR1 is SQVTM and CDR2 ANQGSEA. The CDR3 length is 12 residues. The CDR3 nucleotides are TGCAGCGTTGGAAGCGTAAAGAGAACCCAGTACTTC. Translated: CSVGSVKRTQYF.

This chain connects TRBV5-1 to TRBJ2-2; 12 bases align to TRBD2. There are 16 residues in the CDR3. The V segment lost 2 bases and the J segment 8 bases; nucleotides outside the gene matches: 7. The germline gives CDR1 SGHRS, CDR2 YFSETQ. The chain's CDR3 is CASSLQLAGGVGELFF. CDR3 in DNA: TGCGCCAGCAGCTTACAACTAGCGGGAGGAGTTGGGGAGCTGTTTTTT.

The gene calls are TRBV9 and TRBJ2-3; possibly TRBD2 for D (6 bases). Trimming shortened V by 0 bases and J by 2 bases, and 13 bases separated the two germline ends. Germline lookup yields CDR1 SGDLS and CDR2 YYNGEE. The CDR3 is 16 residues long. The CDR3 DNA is TGTGCCAGCAGCGTAGGAGGTAGCGGCTACACAGATACGCAGTATTTT. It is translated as CASSVGGSGYTDTQYF.

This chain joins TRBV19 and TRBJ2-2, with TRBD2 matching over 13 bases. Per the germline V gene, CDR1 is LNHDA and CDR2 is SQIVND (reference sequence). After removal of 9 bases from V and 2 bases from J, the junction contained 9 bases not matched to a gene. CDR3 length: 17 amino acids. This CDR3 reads CASLPGLAGLNTGELFF. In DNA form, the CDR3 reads TGTGCCAGCCTCCCGGGACTAGCGGGACTAAACACCGGGGAGCTGTTTTTT.

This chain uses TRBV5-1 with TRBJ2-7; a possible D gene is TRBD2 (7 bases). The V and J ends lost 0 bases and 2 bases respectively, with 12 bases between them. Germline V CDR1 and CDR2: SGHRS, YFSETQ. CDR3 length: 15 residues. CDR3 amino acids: CASSLAYGGPYEQYF. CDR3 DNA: TGCGCCAGCAGCTTGGCGTACGGGGGGCCCTACGAGCAGTACTTC.

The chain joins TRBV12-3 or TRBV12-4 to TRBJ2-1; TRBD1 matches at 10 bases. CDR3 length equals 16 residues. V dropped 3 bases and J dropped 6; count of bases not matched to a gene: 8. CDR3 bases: TGTGCCAGCAGTTTCAACGGACAGGGGGATATCAATGAGCAGTTCTTC. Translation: CASSFNGQGDINEQFF.

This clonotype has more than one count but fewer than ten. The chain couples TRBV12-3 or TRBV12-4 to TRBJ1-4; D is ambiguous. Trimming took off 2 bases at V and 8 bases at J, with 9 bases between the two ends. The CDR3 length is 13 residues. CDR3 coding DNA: TGTGCCAGCAGTTTATTGGAATCGGAAAAACTGTTTTTT. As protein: CASSLLESEKLFF.

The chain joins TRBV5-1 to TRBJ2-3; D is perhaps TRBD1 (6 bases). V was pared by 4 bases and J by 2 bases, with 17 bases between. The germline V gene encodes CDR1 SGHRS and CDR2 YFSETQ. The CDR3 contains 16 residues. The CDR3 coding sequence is TGCGCCAGCAGCGGGTACAGGGATTCTTCCACAGATACGCAGTATTTT. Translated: CASSGYRDSSTDTQYF.

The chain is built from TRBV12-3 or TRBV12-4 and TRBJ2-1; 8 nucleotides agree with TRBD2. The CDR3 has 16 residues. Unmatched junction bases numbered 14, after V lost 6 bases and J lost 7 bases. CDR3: CASRRRLAFQRNEQFF. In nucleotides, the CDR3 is TGTGCCAGCAGACGTCGACTAGCGTTCCAGAGAAATGAGCAGTTCTTC.

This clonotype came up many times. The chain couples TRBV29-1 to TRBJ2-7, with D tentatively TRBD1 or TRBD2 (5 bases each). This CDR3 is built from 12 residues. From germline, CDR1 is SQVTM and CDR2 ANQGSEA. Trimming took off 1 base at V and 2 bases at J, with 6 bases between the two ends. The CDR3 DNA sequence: TGCAGCGTTGAAGGGGGGACCTACGAGCAGTACTTC. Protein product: CSVEGGTYEQYF.

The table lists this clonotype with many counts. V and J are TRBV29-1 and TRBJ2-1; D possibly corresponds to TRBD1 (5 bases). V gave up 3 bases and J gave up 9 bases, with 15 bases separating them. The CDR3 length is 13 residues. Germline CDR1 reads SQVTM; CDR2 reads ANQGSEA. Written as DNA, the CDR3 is TGCAGCGTTGACAGGGTAGACGACGGTGAGCAGTTCTTC. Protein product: CSVDRVDDGEQFF.

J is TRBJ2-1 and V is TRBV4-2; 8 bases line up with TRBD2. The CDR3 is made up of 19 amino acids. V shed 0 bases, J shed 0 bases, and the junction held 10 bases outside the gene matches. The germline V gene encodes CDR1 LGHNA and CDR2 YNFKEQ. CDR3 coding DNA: TGTGCCAGCAGCCAAGATATAACTAGCGGAAGGAGCTCCTACAATGAGCAGTTCTTC. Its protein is CASSQDITSGRSSYNEQFF.

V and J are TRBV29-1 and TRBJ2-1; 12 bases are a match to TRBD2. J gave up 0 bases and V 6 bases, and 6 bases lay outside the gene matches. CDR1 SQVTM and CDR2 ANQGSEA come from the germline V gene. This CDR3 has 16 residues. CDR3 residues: CSVALTSGSSYNEQFF. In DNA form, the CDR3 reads TGCAGCGTGGCCCTGACTAGCGGGAGCTCCTACAATGAGCAGTTCTTC.

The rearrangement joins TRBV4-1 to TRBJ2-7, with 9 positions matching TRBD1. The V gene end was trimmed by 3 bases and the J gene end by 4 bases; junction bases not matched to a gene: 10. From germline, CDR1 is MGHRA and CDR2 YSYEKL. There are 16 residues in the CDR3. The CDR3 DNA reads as TGCGCCAGCAGCCAGTCACCGGGACAGGGATTTTACGAGCAGTACTTC. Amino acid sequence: CASSQSPGQGFYEQYF.

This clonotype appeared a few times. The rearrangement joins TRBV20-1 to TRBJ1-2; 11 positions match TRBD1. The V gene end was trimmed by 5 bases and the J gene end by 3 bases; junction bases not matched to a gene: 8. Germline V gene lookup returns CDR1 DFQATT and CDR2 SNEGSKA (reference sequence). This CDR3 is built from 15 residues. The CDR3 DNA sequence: TGCAGTGCTTCCGGGACAGGGGGTGGTTACTATGGCTACACCTTC. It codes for CSASGTGGGYYGYTF.

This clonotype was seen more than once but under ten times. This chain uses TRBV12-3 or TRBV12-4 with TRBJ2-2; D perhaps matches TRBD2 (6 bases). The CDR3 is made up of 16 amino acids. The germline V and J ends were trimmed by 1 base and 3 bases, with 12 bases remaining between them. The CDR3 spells CASSLVLASDTGELFF. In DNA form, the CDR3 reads TGTGCCAGCAGTTTAGTGCTAGCGTCCGACACCGGGGAGCTGTTTTTT.